A single sample gave rise to the 8 T cell receptor beta chains below, sequenced in a study of T cell responses to AZD1222 COVID-19 vaccine. Measured with immunoSEQ multiplex PCR; TCRdb has only the in-frame clones, and not every one. The repertoire holds approximately 64,000 clones, with 75% to 95% as singletons. Sequenced here: peripheral blood, sampled 28 days after the second dose of the MenACWY control vaccine. These receptors all stem from an adult who received the MenACWY meningococcal vaccine as a control.

V is TRBV7-9 and J is TRBJ2-1; D not resolved. This CDR3 has 13 residues. Looked up from germline, CDR1 is SEHNR and CDR2 is FQNEAQ (reference sequence). Trimming pared 9 bases from V and 0 bases from J, leaving 9 bases between. The CDR3 DNA sequence: TGTGCCAGGGGTGGATCCTCCTACAATGAGCAGTTCTTC. Translation gives CARGGSSYNEQFF. The variable domain in full, with the rest retrieved from reference TRBV7-9 and TRBJ2-1, is DTGVSQNPRHKITKRGQNVTFRCDPISEHNRLYWYRQTLGQGPEFLTYFQNEAQLEKSRLLSDRFSAERPKGSFSTLEIQRTEQGDSAMYLCARGGSSYNEQFFGPGTRLTVL.

The chain is built from TRBV29-1 and TRBJ2-4; TRBD1 aligns across 9 bases. The CDR3 sequence is 16 residues long. CDR1 and CDR2 from the germline V gene are SQVTM and ANQGSEA. V was clipped by 6 bases and J by 1 base; unmatched bases: 10. The CDR3 DNA sequence: TGCAGCGTCGTCCCGGGACAGGGACGGGCCAAAAACATTCAGTACTTC. Amino acid sequence: CSVVPGQGRAKNIQYF.

This chain links TRBV12-5 with TRBJ2-3, with 9 nucleotides matching TRBD2. V was pared by 0 bases and J by 6 bases, with 13 bases of the junction left unmatched. CDR3 length: 18 residues. Germline V gene lookup returns CDR1 LGHNT and CDR2 FRNRAP. CDR3: CASGLVEGIAGVLDTQYF. CDR3 coding DNA: TGTGCTAGTGGTTTGGTGGAGGGAATAGCGGGAGTGTTGGATACGCAGTATTTT.

V is TRBV7-2 and J is TRBJ1-4, with D possibly TRBD1 on 5 matching bases. Trimming removed 7 bases from V and 10 bases from J, with 19 bases in between. The germline V gene has CDR1 SGHTA and CDR2 FQGNSA. This CDR3 is 14 amino acids long. CDR3 nucleotide sequence: TGTGCCAGCAAACTGGAGTGGGCAAGGGGAAAACTGTTTTTT. Translating it yields CASKLEWARGKLFF.

V gene TRBV7-2 combines with J gene TRBJ2-7; 13 bases map to TRBD2. The V segment lost 5 bases and the J segment 6 bases; nucleotides outside the gene matches: 7. CDR3 length: 15 residues. The germline V gene encodes CDR1 SGHTA and CDR2 FQGNSA. The chain's CDR3 is CASSQLAGGRLEQYF. CDR3 nucleotide sequence: TGTGCCAGCAGCCAACTAGCGGGAGGGAGGCTCGAGCAGTACTTC.

V usage is TRBV28 and J usage is TRBJ1-6, with D possibly being TRBD1 (5 bases). Germline V lookup: CDR1 MDHEN, CDR2 SYDVKM. Between the trimmed V and J ends, which lost 4 bases and 8 bases, there was a span of 12 bases. CDR3 length: 14 amino acids. The chain's CDR3 is CASSSGPLDSPLHF. CDR3 bases: TGTGCCAGCAGTTCGGGGCCCCTCGATTCACCCCTCCACTTT.

CDR3 bases: TGTGCCAGCAGCAGACGACAGGGGAACACTGAAGCTTTCTTT. This sequence encodes CASSRRQGNTEAFF. J is TRBJ1-1 and V is TRBV7-9, with TRBD1 matching 7 bases. With 5 bases clipped from V and 1 base from J, the junction kept 4 bases outside the gene matches. Looked up from germline, CDR1 is SEHNR and CDR2 is FQNEAQ (reference sequence). The CDR3 is 14 amino acids.

This clone is medium-sized within its sample. Distinct nucleotide sequences in the sample also encode this CDR3. The chain couples TRBV12-3 or TRBV12-4 to TRBJ2-3; D remains ambiguous. The CDR3 length is 11 residues. Trimming pared 6 bases from V and 3 bases from J, leaving 4 bases between. DNA for the CDR3: TGTGCCAGCAGCTCGACAGATACGCAGTATTTT. It is translated as CASSSTDTQYF.